This TCR beta chain was recovered during a study of Siglec-9 on CD8 T cells in melanoma. Overall study findings and caveats: An effector memory CD8+ subset marked by Siglec-9 reportedly appeared to gather in melanoma.

TCRdb keeps only in-frame clones here, not all; method: immunoSEQ multiplex PCR. This sample has approximately 39,000 clones, with around 81% found just once. The V and J ends lost 1 base and 4 bases respectively, with 12 bases between them. The CDR3 spans 15 residues. The germline V gene encodes CDR1 SGHTS and CDR2 YDEGEE. On this clone: Its antigen is still unknown.

The chain couples TRBV5-8 to TRBJ2-4; TRBD1 might be the D (7 bases). Sequenced input: Siglec-9- CD8+ T cells sorted from blood. The receptor was derived from a human donor in good health. CDR3 protein: CASSLKGAGKNIQYF. DNA for the CDR3: TGTGCCAGCAGCTTGAAGGGGGCGGGAAAAAACATTCAGTACTTC. Full variable domain (remainder filled in from reference TRBV5-8 and TRBJ2-4): EAGVTQSPTHLIKTRGQQATLRCSPISGHTSVYWYQQALGLGLQFLLWYDEGEERNRGNFPPRFSGRQFPNYSSELNVNALELEDSALYLCASSLKGAGKNIQYFGAGTRLSVL.